What follows are 25 T cell receptor beta chains derived from one specimen sequenced in a study of control samples from healthy donors and cancer patients. Profiling relied on immunoSEQ multiplex PCR, and the TCRdb table lists in-frame clones only, not all of them. The sample carries around 140,000 clones, 80% to 95% recorded once. The source material was blood. Receptors originate from a man in his forties or fifties in good health.

V gene TRBV18 combines with J gene TRBJ2-7, with 8 bases aligning to TRBD2. Germline V gene data show CDR1 as KGHSH and CDR2 as LQKENI. The V segment lost 3 bases and the J segment 6 bases; nucleotides outside the gene matches: 4. This CDR3 has 13 residues. The CDR3 reads CASSPRGELEQYF. In DNA, the CDR3 is TGTGCCAGCTCACCGCGGGGGGAGCTCGAGCAGTACTTC.

V usage is TRBV20-1 and J usage is TRBJ2-1; a weak D match, TRBD1 (5 bases). Between the trimmed V and J ends, which lost 3 bases and 12 bases, there was a span of 12 bases. The CDR3 extends over 11 amino acids. From germline, CDR1 is DFQATT and CDR2 SNEGSKA (reference sequence). CDR3 bases: TGCAGTGCTAGGCAGGGTGGTCCGCAGTTCTTC. This codes for CSARQGGPQFF.

The chain combines TRBV5-4 with TRBJ2-2; the D is unclear. Germline CDR1 reads SGHNT; CDR2 reads YYREEE (reference sequence). The CDR3 contains 13 residues. Trimming removed 3 bases from V and 5 bases from J, with 8 bases in between. In nucleotides, the CDR3 is TGTGCCAGCAGCTCCGGGCTTACCGGGGAGCTGTTTTTT. Translating gives CASSSGLTGELFF.

The rearrangement joins TRBV7-3 to TRBJ2-5, with unresolved D. The length of the CDR3 is 14 residues. The germline CDR1 and CDR2 sequences are SGHTA and FQGTGA. The ends were cut back, 7 bases at V and 7 bases at J, with 19 bases in the middle. The CDR3 nucleotides read TGTGCCAGCACCCCTCCTTGGACGGAAGGGACCCAGTACTTC. Translation gives CASTPPWTEGTQYF.

This clone was detected once. The rearrangement uses TRBV2 and TRBJ2-5; D remains unclear. V was clipped by 4 bases and J by 5 bases, with 5 bases between them. The germline V gene has CDR1 SNHLY and CDR2 FYNNEI. The CDR3 sequence is 11 residues long. The CDR3 DNA is TGTGCCAGCAGTGGCAAGGAGACCCAGTACTTC. This codes for CASSGKETQYF.

The chain joins TRBV25-1 to TRBJ2-6; possibly TRBD1 for D (6 bases). The germline gives CDR1 MGHDK, CDR2 SYGVNS. Trimming took off 8 bases at V and 0 bases at J, with 17 bases between the two ends. The CDR3 extends over 17 amino acids. DNA of the CDR3: TGTGCCAGCGCGCTTCAGGTAGGGGGCTCTGGGGCCAACGTCCTGACTTTC. It codes for CASALQVGGSGANVLTF.

This sequence joins TRBV3-1 (or the pseudogene TRBV3-2) and TRBJ1-3, with D uncertain. There are 13 residues in the CDR3. CDR1 LGHDT and CDR2 YNNKEL come from the germline V gene (reference sequence). Trimming stripped 5 bases from V and 7 bases from J, with 12 bases between. The CDR3 reads CASSSRGSNTIYF. The CDR3 nucleotides read TGTGCCAGCAGCAGCAGAGGGAGCAACACCATATATTTT.

The J gene is TRBJ1-6, the V gene TRBV7-9; 10 bases align to TRBD1. Germline V CDR1 and CDR2: SEHNR, FQNEAQ (reference sequence). The junction had 1 base not matched to a gene; V was cut back by 6 bases and J by 5 bases. This CDR3 has 14 residues. CDR3 sequence reads: CASRGTGDNSPLHF. The CDR3 DNA reads TGTGCCAGCAGGGGGACAGGGGATAATTCACCCCTCCACTTT.

The gene calls are TRBV4-1 and TRBJ2-7; 8 bases are a match to TRBD1. Unmatched junction bases numbered 8, after V lost 3 bases and J lost 7 bases. The CDR3 spans 14 residues. Germline V CDR1 and CDR2: MGHRA, YSYEKL. The CDR3 nucleotides are TGCGCCAGCAGCCATGGGGACAGGCCGCAGGAGCAGTACTTC. Residues: CASSHGDRPQEQYF.

The CDR3 here is CASSLFPGLVAGSPLHF. The CDR3 DNA sequence: TGTGCCAGCAGCTTATTCCCAGGGCTAGTGGCCGGGTCACCCCTCCACTTT. This chain links TRBV7-2 with TRBJ1-6; tentatively, D is TRBD1 (5 bases). The germline CDR1 and CDR2 sequences are SGHTA and FQGNSA. Deletions cut 2 bases from V and 10 bases from J, with 21 bases between. The CDR3 runs 17 residues.

The CDR3, as DNA: TGTGCCAGCAGTCGGACTAGCGATAGCACAGATACGCAGTATTTT. It is translated as CASSRTSDSTDTQYF. The chain has TRBV6-2 or TRBV6-3 and TRBJ2-3; 9 bases align to TRBD2. Germline V gene data show CDR1 as MNHEY and CDR2 as SVGEGT. The CDR3 has 15 amino acids. The J segment lost 0 bases and the V segment lost 5 bases, leaving 3 bases of the junction unmatched.

The chain joins TRBV5-6 to TRBJ2-7; TRBD1 matches 11 bases. This CDR3 region has 16 residues. V shed 3 bases, J shed 2 bases, and the junction held 7 bases outside the gene matches. Germline CDR1 is SGHDT and CDR2 is YYEEEE. The DNA of the CDR3 is TGTGCCAGCAGCTCGGTCCGGGGACAGGGGGCCTACGAGCAGTACTTC. Its protein is CASSSVRGQGAYEQYF.

V and J are TRBV27 and TRBJ2-3; D is ambiguous. The V gene's germline CDR1 is MNHEY and CDR2 SMNVEV (reference sequence). The CDR3 is made up of 14 amino acids. V dropped 3 bases and J dropped 2 bases, with 9 bases sitting between them. CDR3 amino acids: CASSFFGNTDTQYF. The CDR3 DNA is TGTGCCAGCAGTTTTTTTGGGAACACAGATACGCAGTATTTT.

The CDR3 loop is CASSRGWQEAYEQYF. The DNA of the CDR3 is TGTGCCAGCAGCCGTGGCTGGCAGGAGGCCTACGAGCAGTACTTC. This chain connects TRBV6-2 or TRBV6-3 to TRBJ2-7, with D possibly matching TRBD2 (5 bases). Trimming removed 6 bases at V and 2 bases at J, with 17 bases between. CDR3 size: 15 residues. From germline, CDR1 is MNHEY and CDR2 SVGEGT.

The V call is TRBV19, the J call TRBJ1-2; no definite D call. Trimming stripped 3 bases from V and 10 bases from J, with 18 bases between. Germline V gene data show CDR1 as LNHDA and CDR2 as SQIVND (reference sequence). CDR3 length equals 14 residues. The CDR3 spells CASSMSLLEGFYTF. In DNA, the CDR3 is TGTGCCAGTAGTATGAGTCTCCTAGAGGGATTCTACACCTTC.

The J gene is TRBJ2-1, the V gene TRBV3-1 (or the pseudogene TRBV3-2); 7 nucleotides line up with TRBD1. The junction had 1 base not matched to a gene; V was cut back by 1 base and J by 1 base. CDR1 and CDR2 (germline): LGHDT, YNNKEL (reference sequence). CDR3 size: 15 residues. Written as DNA, the CDR3 is TGTGCCAGCAGCCAAGCGGGACAGTCCTACAATGAGCAGTTCTTC. This gives the protein CASSQAGQSYNEQFF.

V and J are TRBV5-1 and TRBJ2-7, with 7 positions matching TRBD1. CDR1 and CDR2 from the germline V gene are SGHRS and YFSETQ. V was clipped by 3 bases and J by 2 bases; unmatched bases: 8. The CDR3 has 15 amino acids. The CDR3 nucleotides read TGCGCCAGCAGCTCGACAGGGAACCCGGCCTACGAGCAGTACTTC. This codes for CASSSTGNPAYEQYF.

The chain carries TRBV7-3 and TRBJ2-1; D is tentatively TRBD1 or TRBD2 (5 bases each). Looked up from germline, CDR1 is SGHTA and CDR2 is FQGTGA. The V end was cut by 5 bases, the J end by 8 bases, with 13 bases between. The length of the CDR3 is 13 residues. CDR3 coding DNA: TGTGCCAGCAGCCCGGGACCTAGGGATGAGCAGTTCTTC. Translation: CASSPGPRDEQFF.

The gene calls are TRBV21-1 and TRBJ1-6. TRBV21-1 is annotated as a pseudogene. This CDR3 is 14 amino acids long. The CDR3, as DNA: TGTGCCAGCAGCAAACGGGACGGGGATTCACCCCTCCACTTT. Amino acids: CASSKRDGDSPLHF.

This clone was detected only once. The same CDR3 is also encoded by other DNA sequences in this sample. V gene TRBV3-1 (or the pseudogene TRBV3-2) combines with J gene TRBJ2-3; no clear D. In germline, CDR1 is LGHDT, CDR2 YNNKEL (reference sequence). The length of the CDR3 is 12 residues. V was pared by 1 base and J by 5 bases, with 4 bases between. The CDR3, as DNA: TGTGCCAGCAGCCAAGGCGGAGATACGCAGTATTTT. Its protein is CASSQGGDTQYF.

This rearrangement joins TRBV6-6 to TRBJ1-5; no firm D call. CDR1 and CDR2 from the germline V gene are MNHNY and SVGAGI (reference sequence). V gave up 5 bases and J gave up 0 bases, with 14 bases separating them. The CDR3 is 16 amino acids. CDR3 protein: CASSRGNKNSNQPQHF. CDR3 coding DNA: TGTGCCAGCAGTAGAGGAAACAAAAATAGCAATCAGCCCCAGCATTTT.

V usage is TRBV5-6 and J usage is TRBJ2-3; tentatively, D is TRBD2 (7 bases). The length of the CDR3 is 13 residues. Trimming removed 6 bases at V and 2 bases at J, with 10 bases between. The germline gives CDR1 SGHDT, CDR2 YYEEEE. The CDR3 DNA reads TGTGCCAGCATGCGGGGGCACACAGATACGCAGTATTTT. The encoded protein is CASMRGHTDTQYF.

Comment on this clone: The same CDR3 can be traced to other DNA sequences in this sample. The V call is TRBV30, the J call TRBJ1-2, with 8 bases fitting TRBD1. Germline V CDR1 and CDR2: GTSNPN, SVGIG (reference sequence). CDR3 length: 12 amino acids. Unmatched junction bases numbered 0, after V lost 4 bases and J lost 2 bases. The CDR3 nucleotides are TGTGCCTGGACAGGGGGCAACTATGGCTACACCTTC. This codes for CAWTGGNYGYTF.

This sequence joins TRBV15 and TRBJ1-5; the D is unclear. Germline V gene data show CDR1 as LNHNV and CDR2 as YYDKDF (reference sequence). The V end lost 5 bases, the J end lost 0 bases, and 11 bases lay between the germline ends. CDR3 length: 15 amino acids. For the CDR3, the DNA is TGTGCCACCAGCCCCAAGGGCTATAGCAATCAGCCCCAGCATTTT. This encodes CATSPKGYSNQPQHF.

The V call is TRBV30, the J call TRBJ1-6; perhaps TRBD1 as D (6 bases). The CDR3 loop spans 17 amino acids. The V gene lost 2 bases and the J gene lost 4 bases, with 18 bases spanning the gap. CDR1 and CDR2 from the germline V gene are GTSNPN and SVGIG (reference sequence). CDR3 residues: CAWSRMKDSRYNSPLHF. As DNA, the CDR3 is TGTGCCTGGAGTAGAATGAAGGACAGCCGTTATAATTCACCCCTCCACTTT. The entire variable domain, with the rest obtained from reference TRBV30 and TRBJ1-6, is as follows: SQTIHQWPATLVQPVGSPLSLECTVEGTSNPNLYWYRQAAGRGLQLLFYSVGIGQISSEVPQNLSASRPQDRQFILSSKKLLLSDSGFYLCAWSRMKDSRYNSPLHFGNGTRLTVT.